These T cell receptor beta chains were read from a single sample in a study of regulatory T cells in long-lasting Graves disease. TCRdb passed the multiplex PCR reads through MiXCR, listing each CDR3 protein once. The sample has about 420,000 distinct CDR3 sequences, about 15% seen once. The sample was also reused in another study, on T cells in Graves' hyperthyroidism and ophthalmopathy.

This specimen was peripheral blood mononuclear cells (PBMCs), taken at new diagnosis, from a patient treated with antithyroid drugs. The receptors stem from a woman aged 18-29 years with Graves disease. The CDR3 runs from the conserved cysteine through the conserved F or W. A D gene is named only where the DNA matches it firmly. Size values are once, few and many counts, or a class for expanded clones, and some rows have none.

clone size: -; V gene: TRBV6-4; D gene: -; J gene: TRBJ2-1; CDR3 protein: CASSDSSAGEWNLNEQFF; CDR3 DNA: TGTGCCAGCAGTGACTCCTCCGCAGGGGAGTGGAACTTGAATGAGCAGTTCTTC
clone size: many; V gene: TRBV5-1; D gene: TRBD2; J gene: TRBJ2-7; CDR3 protein: CASSLAGTSVSHEQYF; CDR3 DNA: TGCGCCAGCAGCTTGGCCGGGACTAGCGTGAGTCACGAGCAGTACTTC
clone size: many; V gene: TRBV7-2; D gene: -; J gene: TRBJ2-1; CDR3 protein: CASSLGLRQGGYNEQFF; CDR3 DNA: TGTGCCAGCAGCTTAGGTCTTAGACAGGGAGGCTACAATGAGCAGTTCTTC
clone size: few; V gene: TRBV9; D gene: TRBD2; J gene: TRBJ2-7; CDR3 protein: CASSVSGRPVEQYF; CDR3 DNA: TGTGCCAGCAGCGTTAGCGGGAGACCGGTCGAGCAGTACTTC
clone size: -; V gene: TRBV28; D gene: -; J gene: TRBJ1-2; CDR3 protein: CASSFWVGQIYGYTF; CDR3 DNA: TGTGCCAGCAGTTTTTGGGTTGGGCAGATCTATGGCTACACCTTC
clone size: many; V gene: TRBV7-9; D gene: TRBD2; J gene: TRBJ2-1; CDR3 protein: CASSTPPSGSPDNEQFF; CDR3 DNA: TGTGCCAGCAGCACGCCGCCTAGCGGGAGCCCCGACAATGAGCAGTTCTTC
clone size: -; V gene: TRBV27; D gene: TRBD2; J gene: TRBJ2-5; CDR3 protein: CASSFSGRTETQYF; CDR3 DNA: TGTGCCAGCAGTTTTAGCGGGAGAACAGAGACCCAGTACTTC
clone size: -; V gene: TRBV14; D gene: -; J gene: TRBJ2-3; CDR3 protein: CASSHDRVRGDTQYF; CDR3 DNA: TGTGCCAGCAGCCACGATAGGGTTAGAGGAGATACGCAGTATTTT
clone size: few; V gene: TRBV24-1; D gene: -; J gene: TRBJ1-2; CDR3 protein: CATSDLRRGYGYTF; CDR3 DNA: TGTGCCACCAGTGATTTGAGGAGGGGCTATGGCTACACCTTC
clone size: few; V gene: TRBV28; D gene: TRBD1; J gene: TRBJ2-7; CDR3 protein: CASSLQGAGSYEQYF; CDR3 DNA: TGTGCCAGCAGTTTACAGGGGGCAGGCTCCTACGAGCAGTACTTC
clone size: few; V gene: TRBV6-1; D gene: -; J gene: TRBJ2-1; CDR3 protein: CAGRPLTDVDEQFF; CDR3 DNA: TGTGCCGGCAGACCCCTGACAGATGTGGATGAGCAGTTCTTC
clone size: many; V gene: TRBV6-1; D gene: TRBD1; J gene: TRBJ1-2; CDR3 protein: CASSESLGQGVGYGYTF; CDR3 DNA: TGTGCCAGCAGTGAATCCCTGGGACAGGGGGTGGGCTATGGCTACACCTTC
clone size: -; V gene: TRBV7-9; D gene: -; J gene: TRBJ1-1; CDR3 protein: CASSRGTVNTEAFF; CDR3 DNA: TGTGCCAGCAGCAGAGGGACCGTCAACACTGAAGCTTTCTTT
clone size: many; V gene: TRBV3-1; D gene: -; J gene: TRBJ2-5; CDR3 protein: CASSHRNQETQYF; CDR3 DNA: TGTGCCAGCAGCCACAGGAACCAAGAGACCCAGTACTTC
clone size: -; V gene: TRBV27; D gene: -; J gene: TRBJ1-5; CDR3 protein: CATGGGGPNQPQHF; CDR3 DNA: TGTGCCACGGGGGGGGGGGGGCCCAATCAGCCCCAGCATTTT
clone size: many; V gene: TRBV11-2; D gene: -; J gene: TRBJ1-1; CDR3 protein: CASSLYRANTEAFF; CDR3 DNA: TGTGCCAGCAGCTTATACAGGGCGAACACTGAAGCTTTCTTT
clone size: -; V gene: TRBV20-1; D gene: -; J gene: TRBJ1-6; CDR3 protein: CSVNPGLLNSPLHF; CDR3 DNA: TGCAGTGTAAACCCGGGACTGCTTAATTCACCCCTCCACTTT
clone size: once; V gene: TRBV6-1; D gene: -; J gene: TRBJ2-3; CDR3 protein: CASSDLGVHSADTQYF; CDR3 DNA: TGTGCCAGCAGTGACCTGGGCGTCCACTCGGCAGATACGCAGTATTTT
clone size: many; V gene: TRBV6-2/TRBV6-3; D gene: TRBD1; J gene: TRBJ2-7; CDR3 protein: CASRAGTDSYEQYF; CDR3 DNA: TGTGCCAGCAGAGCCGGGACAGACTCCTACGAGCAGTACTTC
clone size: many; V gene: TRBV27; D gene: TRBD1; J gene: TRBJ1-2; CDR3 protein: CASDRVYGYTF; CDR3 DNA: TGTGCCAGTGACAGGGTCTATGGCTACACCTTC
clone size: -; V gene: TRBV20-1; D gene: TRBD1; J gene: TRBJ2-7; CDR3 protein: CSGQGWSSYEQYF; CDR3 DNA: TGCAGTGGACAGGGCTGGAGCTCCTACGAGCAGTACTTC
clone size: -; V gene: TRBV30; D gene: TRBD2; J gene: TRBJ2-1; CDR3 protein: CAWSVPPGLAGEDEQFF; CDR3 DNA: TGTGCCTGGAGTGTACCTCCGGGACTAGCGGGAGAGGATGAGCAGTTCTTC
clone size: -; V gene: TRBV7-9; D gene: -; J gene: TRBJ1-2; CDR3 protein: CASSLSGTTAYGYTF; CDR3 DNA: TGTGCCAGCAGCTTGTCAGGGACCACTGCCTATGGCTACACCTTC